Listed below are T cell receptor beta chains from one sample, sequenced in a study of cytomegalovirus exposure and HLA in healthy donors. The data were produced by immunoSEQ multiplex PCR, yet TCRdb's version contains in-frame clones alone and is incomplete. The sample gives about 60,000 clones, roughly 75% of which show up once; 3.5% to 5% is in the top ten. The sample was PBMCs. The receptors come from a woman aged 30 to 39 in good health and CMV-seronegative. Both conserved end residues are part of each CDR3. A D gene is named only where the DNA matches it firmly. Rows may omit the clone size; those that give it use once, few, many or a size class.

j_gene: TRBJ1-4; v_gene: TRBV5-1; abundance: -; d_gene: TRBD1; CDR3nt: TGCGCCAGCCAGAAGCAAGTACCGGGACAGGGGGCGTTCGGGCCAGAAAAACTGTTTTTT; CDR3aa: CASQKQVPGQGAFGPEKLFF
j_gene: TRBJ2-5; v_gene: TRBV10-2; abundance: -; d_gene: -; CDR3nt: TGCGCCAGCAGTGAGTACAAGACAGTTGAAGAGACCCAGTACTTC; CDR3aa: CASSEYKTVEETQYF
j_gene: TRBJ1-6; v_gene: TRBV19; abundance: -; d_gene: -; CDR3nt: TGTGCCAGTACCGGGACGGGAGGCTATAATTCACCCCTCCACTTT; CDR3aa: CASTGTGGYNSPLHF
j_gene: TRBJ2-5; v_gene: TRBV30; abundance: -; d_gene: -; CDR3nt: TGTGCCTGGAGTCTCGAGAGACTTGGAAAGTCCCAGTACTTC; CDR3aa: CAWSLERLGKSQYF
j_gene: TRBJ2-7; v_gene: TRBV7-2; abundance: few; d_gene: -; CDR3nt: TGTGCCAGCAGTCCGGGGGTTGGCGAGCAGTACTTC; CDR3aa: CASSPGVGEQYF
j_gene: TRBJ2-3; v_gene: TRBV11-2; abundance: -; d_gene: TRBD2; CDR3nt: TGTGCCAGCAGCCCGACTAGCGGGGGCGACGATACGCAGTATTTT; CDR3aa: CASSPTSGGDDTQYF
j_gene: TRBJ1-5; v_gene: TRBV19; abundance: -; d_gene: -; CDR3nt: TGTGCCAGCAGGGGCACGGTAAGTCAGCCCCAGCATTTT; CDR3aa: CASRGTVSQPQHF
j_gene: TRBJ1-5; v_gene: TRBV27; abundance: -; d_gene: -; CDR3nt: TGTGCCAGCACCAATAAGCGCCAGCCCCAGCATTTT; CDR3aa: CASTNKRQPQHF
j_gene: TRBJ1-1; v_gene: TRBV9; abundance: once; d_gene: -; CDR3nt: TGTGCCAGCACGACAGGATCTATGAACACTGAAGCTTTCTTT; CDR3aa: CASTTGSMNTEAFF
j_gene: TRBJ1-2; v_gene: TRBV10-2; abundance: -; d_gene: TRBD1; CDR3nt: TGCGCCAGCAGTGAGTCATGGACAGGGTTTAGCTATGGCTACACCTTC; CDR3aa: CASSESWTGFSYGYTF
j_gene: TRBJ1-2; v_gene: TRBV12-5; abundance: few; d_gene: -; CDR3nt: TGTGCTAGTGGTTTTCAGGGGCCAAAAGACTTC; CDR3aa: CASGFQGPKDF
j_gene: TRBJ2-1; v_gene: TRBV30; abundance: -; d_gene: TRBD2; CDR3nt: TGTGCCTGGAGTGGGGGACTAGCGGGGGAGGGTGAGCAGTTCTTC; CDR3aa: CAWSGGLAGEGEQFF
j_gene: TRBJ2-3; v_gene: TRBV7-8; abundance: -; d_gene: -; CDR3nt: TGTGCCAGCAGCTTCCTCCCTAGCACAGATACGCAGTATTTT; CDR3aa: CASSFLPSTDTQYF
j_gene: TRBJ1-6; v_gene: TRBV6-5; abundance: -; d_gene: -; CDR3nt: TGTGCCAGCAGTTATGGGGCAGCCTATAATTCACCCCTCCACTTT; CDR3aa: CASSYGAAYNSPLHF
j_gene: TRBJ1-6; v_gene: TRBV5-1; abundance: -; d_gene: -; CDR3nt: TGCGCCAGCAGCTTGGAACTTAATCCACCCCTCCACTTT; CDR3aa: CASSLELNPPLHF
j_gene: TRBJ2-7; v_gene: TRBV10-3; abundance: -; d_gene: -; CDR3nt: TGTGCCATCAGTGAGTCCGACAGAGGCTACGAGCAGTACTTC; CDR3aa: CAISESDRGYEQYF
j_gene: TRBJ2-5; v_gene: TRBV9; abundance: -; d_gene: -; CDR3nt: TGTGCCAGCAGTCCCAGGGACACCCGAAGCGGAGAGACCCAGTACTTC; CDR3aa: CASSPRDTRSGETQYF
j_gene: TRBJ1-2; v_gene: TRBV27; abundance: -; d_gene: TRBD1; CDR3nt: TGTGCCAGCAGGACAGGGGGCCATCATGGCTACACCTTC; CDR3aa: CASRTGGHHGYTF
j_gene: TRBJ2-6; v_gene: TRBV4-2; abundance: -; d_gene: TRBD1; CDR3nt: TGTGCCAGCAGCCAAGACCGGACCGCGACAGGGGGCGCACGGGCCAACGTCCTGACTTTC; CDR3aa: CASSQDRTATGGARANVLTF
j_gene: TRBJ1-5; v_gene: TRBV2; abundance: -; d_gene: -; CDR3nt: TGTGCCAGCAGTGTCGGGCAGCCCCAGCATTTT; CDR3aa: CASSVGQPQHF
j_gene: TRBJ2-4; v_gene: TRBV6-5; abundance: -; d_gene: -; CDR3nt: TGTGCCAGCAGTTACTCGACAACTGGTCAAAACATTCAGTACTTC; CDR3aa: CASSYSTTGQNIQYF
j_gene: TRBJ1-2; v_gene: TRBV11-3; abundance: -; d_gene: -; CDR3nt: TGTGCCAGCAGCCAACACGGGGGCTATGGCTACACCTTC; CDR3aa: CASSQHGGYGYTF
j_gene: TRBJ1-4; v_gene: TRBV6-5; abundance: -; d_gene: TRBD1; CDR3nt: TGTGCCAGCAAAAAGACAGGGGTTAATGAAAAACTGTTTTTT; CDR3aa: CASKKTGVNEKLFF
j_gene: TRBJ2-5; v_gene: TRBV25-1; abundance: -; d_gene: TRBD1; CDR3nt: TGTGCCAGCAGTGTCACAGGGGAACAAGAGACCCAGTACTTC; CDR3aa: CASSVTGEQETQYF
j_gene: TRBJ2-7; v_gene: TRBV7-2; abundance: -; d_gene: -; CDR3nt: TGTGCCAGCAGCTTCCCCCGGGAGAAGCCTTACTTC; CDR3aa: CASSFPREKPYF
j_gene: TRBJ2-5; v_gene: TRBV6-1; abundance: -; d_gene: -; CDR3nt: TGTGCCAGCAGCCCGAATGGGGCAGGACAAGAGACCCAGTACTTC; CDR3aa: CASSPNGAGQETQYF
j_gene: TRBJ2-1; v_gene: TRBV30; abundance: -; d_gene: TRBD2; CDR3nt: TGTGCCTGGAGTACCGGACTAGCGATCAATGAGCAGTTCTTC; CDR3aa: CAWSTGLAINEQFF
j_gene: TRBJ1-1; v_gene: TRBV30; abundance: -; d_gene: -; CDR3nt: TGTGCCTGGGACCGTCGGGACACCCTCCAAGCTTTCTTT; CDR3aa: CAWDRRDTLQAFF
j_gene: TRBJ2-7; v_gene: TRBV30; abundance: few; d_gene: -; CDR3nt: TGTGCCTGGACCCCCTGGGGGCGTTCCTACGAGCAGTACTTC; CDR3aa: CAWTPWGRSYEQYF
j_gene: TRBJ1-1; v_gene: TRBV12-5; abundance: once; d_gene: TRBD1; CDR3nt: TGTGCTAGTGGTTTATTACAGGGGGTTAACACTGAAGCTTTCTTT; CDR3aa: CASGLLQGVNTEAFF
j_gene: TRBJ2-1; v_gene: TRBV30; abundance: few; d_gene: TRBD1; CDR3nt: TGTGCCTGGAGGGACGGGACAGCCAATGAGCAGTTCTTC; CDR3aa: CAWRDGTANEQFF
j_gene: TRBJ1-1; v_gene: TRBV30; abundance: -; d_gene: -; CDR3nt: TGTGCCTGGAGGAGACAGGTGAACACTGAAGCTTTCTTT; CDR3aa: CAWRRQVNTEAFF
j_gene: TRBJ1-4; v_gene: TRBV11-2; abundance: few; d_gene: -; CDR3nt: TGTGCCAGCAGCTTAGATCGAAGGAACCGGCGGCAAAAACTGTTTTTT; CDR3aa: CASSLDRRNRRQKLFF
j_gene: TRBJ2-3; v_gene: TRBV14; abundance: -; d_gene: -; CDR3nt: TGTGCCAGCAGCCAAGATAGCCGACTTGCAGATACGCAGTATTTT; CDR3aa: CASSQDSRLADTQYF
j_gene: TRBJ1-1; v_gene: TRBV5-1; abundance: few; d_gene: -; CDR3nt: TGCGCCAGCAGCTTGTTTACGGGGAACACTGAAGCTTTCTTT; CDR3aa: CASSLFTGNTEAFF
j_gene: TRBJ2-7; v_gene: TRBV10-3; abundance: few; d_gene: TRBD2; CDR3nt: TGTGCCATCAGTGGACTAGCTACCGAGCAGTACTTC; CDR3aa: CAISGLATEQYF
j_gene: TRBJ2-5; v_gene: TRBV5-4; abundance: -; d_gene: -; CDR3nt: TGTGCCAGCAGCTTGGGCTCAACCGGGTCTCAAGAGACCCAGTACTTC; CDR3aa: CASSLGSTGSQETQYF
j_gene: TRBJ2-1; v_gene: TRBV4-2; abundance: -; d_gene: -; CDR3nt: TGTGCCAGCAGCCAAGATGTGACACGGGGGATCAATGAGCAGTTCTTC; CDR3aa: CASSQDVTRGINEQFF
j_gene: TRBJ1-2; v_gene: TRBV30; abundance: -; d_gene: TRBD1; CDR3nt: TGTGCCTGGAGTCAAGGGACAGGGTGGGATGGCTACACCTTC; CDR3aa: CAWSQGTGWDGYTF
j_gene: TRBJ2-4; v_gene: TRBV13; abundance: -; d_gene: -; CDR3nt: TGTGCCACCTCCCACGGGAGACGGGGGATTCAGTACTTC; CDR3aa: CATSHGRRGIQYF
j_gene: TRBJ1-6; v_gene: TRBV5-1; abundance: -; d_gene: -; CDR3nt: TGCGCCAGCAGCTTGGATCGGGTGGTTAATTCACCCCTCCACTTT; CDR3aa: CASSLDRVVNSPLHF
j_gene: TRBJ2-5; v_gene: TRBV6-5; abundance: once; d_gene: -; CDR3nt: TGTGCCAGCGCCAATGGGGGGACCCAAGAGACCCAGTACTTC; CDR3aa: CASANGGTQETQYF
j_gene: TRBJ2-1; v_gene: TRBV7-2; abundance: -; d_gene: -; CDR3nt: TGTGCCAGCAGCTCCGCCCACCCGGGGGATGAGCAGTTCTTC; CDR3aa: CASSSAHPGDEQFF
j_gene: TRBJ2-7; v_gene: TRBV6-1; abundance: few; d_gene: -; CDR3nt: TGTGCCAGCAGTGATCAGAACGAGCAGTACTTC; CDR3aa: CASSDQNEQYF
j_gene: TRBJ1-4; v_gene: TRBV7-9; abundance: -; d_gene: -; CDR3nt: TGTGCCAGCAGCTTAGATCCAGGCACGGAAAAACTGTTTTTT; CDR3aa: CASSLDPGTEKLFF
j_gene: TRBJ1-2; v_gene: TRBV25-1; abundance: -; d_gene: TRBD1; CDR3nt: TGTGCCAGCAGTGAATCCGGGACAGGACTCTTTGGTTACACCTTC; CDR3aa: CASSESGTGLFGYTF
j_gene: TRBJ2-3; v_gene: TRBV6-4; abundance: -; d_gene: -; CDR3nt: TGTGCCAGCAGTGACGCGGCGGCAAGCACAGATACGCAGTATTTT; CDR3aa: CASSDAAASTDTQYF
j_gene: TRBJ2-3; v_gene: TRBV7-2; abundance: once; d_gene: -; CDR3nt: TGTGCCAGCAGCATCCCTGGTGACGGGAGAGGCACGCAGTATTTT; CDR3aa: CASSIPGDGRGTQYF
j_gene: TRBJ2-3; v_gene: TRBV7-2; abundance: -; d_gene: TRBD1; CDR3nt: TGTGCCAGCAGCGCCTGGACAGGAGGAGATACGCAGTATTTT; CDR3aa: CASSAWTGGDTQYF